These 8 T cell receptor beta chains came from one sample sequenced in a study of vaccination and CD4 T cells after COVID-19. Their specific antigens are unknown. Sequencing of DNA taken from cultured CD4+ T cells relied on the Oncomine TCR Beta short-read assay. One entry per CDR3 protein results from TCRdb running MiXCR on the PCR reads. Seen here are about 9,600 distinct CDR3 sequences, 25% to 35% observed once, and the top ten hold 8% to 10%. The treatment here: roughly 10-day PBMC culture with coronavirus spike peptide pools or control peptides (ViraFEST assay). The sequences come from CD4+ T cells from blood, cultured in vitro, collected after SARS-CoV-2 vaccination. Source of these receptors: a human donor who had recovered from COVID-19.

V gene TRBV5-1 combines with J gene TRBJ2-3; D not certain. Trimming stripped 4 bases from V and 2 bases from J, with 8 bases between. Germline V lookup: CDR1 SGHRS, CDR2 YFSETQ. The CDR3 is 13 amino acids. The CDR3 loop is CASSGSNTDTQYF. The CDR3 DNA follows: TGCGCCAGCAGCGGGTCAAACACAGATACGCAGTATTTT.

The chain employs TRBV24-1 and TRBJ2-2; perhaps TRBD2 as D (6 bases). Germline values: CDR1 KGHDR, CDR2 SFDVKD. V lost 3 bases to trimming and J lost 4 bases, with 14 bases between them. The CDR3 sequence is 16 residues long. The CDR3 DNA is TGTGCCACCAGTGATCCCTCGGGGGAGCGCACCGGGGAGCTGTTTTTT. Amino acids: CATSDPSGERTGELFF.

The chain is built from TRBV18 and TRBJ1-6; D possibly corresponds to TRBD1 (5 bases). This CDR3 spans 17 amino acids. V lost 3 bases and J 0 bases, leaving 12 bases between the germline ends. Per the germline V gene, CDR1 is KGHSH and CDR2 is LQKENI. DNA of the CDR3: TGTGCCAGCTCACCCGCGGGGGTGAGCTCCTATAATTCACCCCTCCACTTT. This encodes CASSPAGVSSYNSPLHF.

The rearrangement uses TRBV28 and TRBJ1-6, with 9 bases matching TRBD1. Germline CDR1 reads MDHEN; CDR2 reads SYDVKM. Losses at the gene ends were 4 bases for V and 8 bases for J; bases not matched to a gene: 12. The CDR3 runs 17 residues. The CDR3 bases are TGTGCCAGCAGTTCCGTGCAGGGACAGGGCGTGGATTCACCCCTCCACTTT. This sequence encodes CASSSVQGQGVDSPLHF.

This clonotype was detected a few times. The chain combines TRBV12-3 or TRBV12-4 with TRBJ2-5, with TRBD2 matching over 7 bases. Unmatched junction bases numbered 13, after V lost 7 bases and J lost 5 bases. The CDR3 covers 15 residues. Here the CDR3 DNA reads TGTGCCAGCACTTACTCGAGCGGGGCGGTTGAGACCCAGTACTTC. Translation: CASTYSSGAVETQYF.

The chain carries TRBV27 and TRBJ2-3; 10 bases align to TRBD1. Unmatched junction bases numbered 7, after V lost 3 bases and J lost 7 bases. This CDR3 has 15 residues. Germline CDR1 and CDR2: MNHEY and SMNVEV (reference sequence). The DNA of the CDR3 is TGTGCCAGCAGTTTGGGGACAGGGGCGGCTAATACGCAGTATTTT. Encoded protein: CASSLGTGAANTQYF.

This clonotype was counted a single time. V is TRBV7-9 and J is TRBJ2-2; 7 positions agree with TRBD1. Germline V lookup: CDR1 SEHNR, CDR2 FQNEAQ (reference sequence). J gave up 5 bases and V 1 base, and 4 bases lay outside the gene matches. The CDR3 runs to 15 residues. The CDR3 sequence is CASSLVQGWTGELFF. CDR3 nucleotide sequence: TGTGCCAGCAGCTTAGTACAGGGGTGGACCGGGGAGCTGTTTTTT.

This clonotype was counted between two and nine times. This chain connects TRBV20-1 to TRBJ2-1, with TRBD2 matching 8 bases. From germline, CDR1 is DFQATT and CDR2 SNEGSKA (reference sequence). The CDR3 is 14 residues long. Germline trimming cut 4 bases from V and 3 bases from J; bases unmatched to any gene: 5. CDR3 DNA sequence: TGCAGTGCTAAACCGGGAGGGCACTACAATGAGCAGTTCTTC. Translated, it gives CSAKPGGHYNEQFF.